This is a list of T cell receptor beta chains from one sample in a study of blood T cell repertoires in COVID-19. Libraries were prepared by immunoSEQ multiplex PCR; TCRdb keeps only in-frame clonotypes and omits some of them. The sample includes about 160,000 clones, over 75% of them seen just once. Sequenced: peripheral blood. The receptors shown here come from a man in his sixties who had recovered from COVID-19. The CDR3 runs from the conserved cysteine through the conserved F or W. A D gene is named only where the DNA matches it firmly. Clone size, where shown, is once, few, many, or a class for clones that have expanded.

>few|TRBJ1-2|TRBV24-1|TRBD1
TGTGCCACCAGTGACATTCAGGGGGCGCGGGGCTACACCTTC
CATSDIQGARGYTF
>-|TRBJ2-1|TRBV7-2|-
TGTGCCAGCAGCATAGCACAGGGAACCTACAATGAGCAGTTCTTC
CASSIAQGTYNEQFF
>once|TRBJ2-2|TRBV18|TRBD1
TGTGCCAGCTCGTCGGGACAGGGGTACACCGGGGAGCTGTTTTTT
CASSSGQGYTGELFF
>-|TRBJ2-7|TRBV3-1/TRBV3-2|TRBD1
TGTGCCAGCAGCCCCCGGGACAGGCCCTTCTACGAGCAGTACTTC
CASSPRDRPFYEQYF
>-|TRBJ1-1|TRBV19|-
TGTGCCAGTAGTATCCCCCGGGTTCCGAACACTGAAGCTTTCTTT
CASSIPRVPNTEAFF
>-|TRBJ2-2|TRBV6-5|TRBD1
TGTGCCAGCCTCCGGGACAGGGGCGGGGAGCTGTTTTTT
CASLRDRGGELFF
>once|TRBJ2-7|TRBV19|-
TGTGCCAGTAGCCCACCTGGGAGCGAGCAGTACTTC
CASSPPGSEQYF
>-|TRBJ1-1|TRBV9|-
TGTGCCAGCAGCGTCTCAGGAGCTTTCTTT
CASSVSGAFF
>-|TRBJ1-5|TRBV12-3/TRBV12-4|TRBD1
TGTGCCAGCAGTCTCAGGGGGCTTCAGCCCCAGCATTTT
CASSLRGLQPQHF
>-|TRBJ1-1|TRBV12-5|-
TGTGCTAGTGGTTTAGAGGGCAACACTGAAGCTTTCTTT
CASGLEGNTEAFF
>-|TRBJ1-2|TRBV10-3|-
TGTGCCATCAGTGGCCCAGGGGCCTACTATGGCTACACCTTC
CAISGPGAYYGYTF
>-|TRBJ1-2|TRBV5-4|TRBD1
TGTGCCAGCAGCTTGTCCGGACAGGGGGGCCTCATCTATGGCTACACCTTC
CASSLSGQGGLIYGYTF
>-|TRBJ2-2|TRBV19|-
TGTGCCAGTAGTATATACGCCGGGGGGAACACCGGGGAGCTGTTTTTT
CASSIYAGGNTGELFF
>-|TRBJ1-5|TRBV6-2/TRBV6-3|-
TGTGCCAGCAGCTCCCGGGACAATCAGCCCCAGCATTTT
CASSSRDNQPQHF
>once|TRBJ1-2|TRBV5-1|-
TGCGCCAGCAGCTTGCTAGGGGCTAACTATGGCTACACCTTC
CASSLLGANYGYTF
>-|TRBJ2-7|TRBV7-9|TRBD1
TGTGCCAGCAGCTTAAGGGACAGGACCTACGAGCAGTACTTC
CASSLRDRTYEQYF
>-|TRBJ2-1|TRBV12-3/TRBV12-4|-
TGTGCCAGCAGTCCTGGAGACCCTGAGCAGTTCTTC
CASSPGDPEQFF
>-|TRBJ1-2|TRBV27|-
TGTGCCAGCAGTCCCAGTGGGGGGGCTCTGGGTTATAATGGCTACACCTTC
CASSPSGGALGYNGYTF
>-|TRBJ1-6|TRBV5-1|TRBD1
TGCGCCAGCAGCTCGGGACAGGGGAATTCACCCCTCCACTTT
CASSSGQGNSPLHF
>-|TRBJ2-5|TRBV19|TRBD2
TGTGCCAGTAGTATCAGAGCGGGGGAAGAGACCCAGTACTTC
CASSIRAGEETQYF
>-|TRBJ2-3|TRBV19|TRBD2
TGTGCCAGTAGTATAAAAGCGGGAGCAGATACGCAGTATTTT
CASSIKAGADTQYF
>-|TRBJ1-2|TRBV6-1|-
TGTGCCAGCAGTGAAGACGGTAACTATGGCTACACCTTC
CASSEDGNYGYTF
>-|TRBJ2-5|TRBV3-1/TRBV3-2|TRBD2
TGTGCCAGCAGCTACGAGCGGGGGGGCCAAAAACGCGAGACCCAGTACTTC
CASSYERGGQKRETQYF
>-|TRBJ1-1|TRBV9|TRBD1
TGTGCCAGCAGCGTAGAACCGGGACAGGAGCTGAATGAAGCTTTCTTT
CASSVEPGQELNEAFF
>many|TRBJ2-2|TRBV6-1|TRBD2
TGTGCCAGCAGTGTCGGACTAGCGGGGACCGGAACCGGGGAGCTGTTTTTT
CASSVGLAGTGTGELFF
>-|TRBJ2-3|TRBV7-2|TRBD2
TGTGCCAGCAGCTTCGCGGGAGAGGATACGCAGTATTTT
CASSFAGEDTQYF
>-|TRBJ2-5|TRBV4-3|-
TGCGCCAGCAGCCAGGCTTGGGGGGGCCGAGAGACCCAGTACTTC
CASSQAWGGRETQYF
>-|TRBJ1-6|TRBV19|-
TGTGCCAGTTGCCCCGCAGGGTCCTATAATTCACCCCTCCACTTT
CASCPAGSYNSPLHF
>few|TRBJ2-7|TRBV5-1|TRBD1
TGCGCCAGCAGCCCGGGACAGTCCGCGGGCTCCTACGAGCAGTACTTC
CASSPGQSAGSYEQYF
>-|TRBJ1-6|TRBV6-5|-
TGTGCCAGCAGTTACTCGGTGCAGAATAATTCACCCCTCCACTTT
CASSYSVQNNSPLHF
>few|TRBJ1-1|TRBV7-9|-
TGTGCCAGCAGCTGGGCCCCGAGTGAAGCTTTCTTT
CASSWAPSEAFF
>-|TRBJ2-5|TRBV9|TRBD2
TGTGCCAGCAGCGCCGGAGGACTAGCGGGGGGGGAGACCCAGTACTTC
CASSAGGLAGGETQYF
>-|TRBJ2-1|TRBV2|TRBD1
TGTGCCAGCAGGGACAGGGGCTACAATGAGCAGTTCTTC
CASRDRGYNEQFF